These 24 T cell receptor beta chains were all obtained from the same sample, sequenced in a study of glioma-infiltrating T cells after dendritic cell vaccination. The table came from immunoSEQ multiplex PCR; TCRdb's copy has only in-frame clones and leaves some out. The data contain 25,000 to 35,000 clones, more than 85% of them singletons. Sequences were derived from blood, sampled before dendritic cell vaccination. The receptors here all came from a human donor with glioblastoma.

This sequence joins TRBV25-1 and TRBJ2-4; possible D gene TRBD1, 6 bases. CDR1 MGHDK and CDR2 SYGVNS come from the germline V gene. Trimming took off 7 bases at V and 7 bases at J, with 11 bases between the two ends. The length of the CDR3 is 12 residues. The CDR3 DNA reads TGTGCCAGCACCGGACAGAACAACATTCAGTACTTC. It translates to CASTGQNNIQYF.

The chain recombines TRBV11-2 with TRBJ2-5; D gene unclear. There are 12 residues in the CDR3. Trimming took off 2 bases at V and 5 bases at J, with 6 bases between the two ends. Germline CDR1 and CDR2: SGHAT and FQNNGV. In DNA, the CDR3 is TGTGCCAGCAGCTTAAATTCGGAGACCCAGTACTTC. Amino acids: CASSLNSETQYF. Complete variable domain (other parts from reference TRBV11-2 and TRBJ2-5): EAGVAQSPRYKIIEKRQSVAFWCNPISGHATLYWYQQILGQGPKLLIQFQNNGVVDDSQLPKDRFSAERLKGVDSTLKIQPAKLEDSAVYLCASSLNSETQYFGPGTRLLVL.

The V and J genes are TRBV5-4 and TRBJ2-3; 7 bases are a match to TRBD1. Looked up from germline, CDR1 is SGHNT and CDR2 is YYREEE (reference sequence). There are 14 residues in the CDR3. With 5 bases clipped from V and 1 base from J, the junction kept 4 bases outside the gene matches. DNA for the CDR3: TGTGCCAGCAGGCACACAGGGGGCACAGATACGCAGTATTTT. Its translation: CASRHTGGTDTQYF.

The CDR3 spells CASSPGAGGPLSTDTQYF. DNA of the CDR3: TGTGCCAGCAGTCCCGGGGCGGGGGGCCCCCTTAGCACAGATACGCAGTATTTT. This chain joins TRBV7-2 and TRBJ2-3; 8 positions agree with TRBD2. Germline V CDR1 and CDR2: SGHTA, FQGNSA. V gave up 6 bases and J gave up 0 bases; unmatched junction bases: 14. This CDR3 is 18 amino acids long.

The V call is TRBV6-1, the J call TRBJ2-7, with D possibly matching TRBD1 (6 bases). Germline assignment: CDR1 MNHNS and CDR2 SASEGT. The CDR3 length is 14 residues. The ends were cut back, 6 bases at V and 4 bases at J, with 16 bases in the middle. Here the CDR3 reads CASSPGQRGYEQYF. The CDR3 region has the DNA TGTGCCAGCAGCCCTGGACAGAGGGGATACGAGCAGTACTTC.

V is TRBV6-1 and J is TRBJ2-1, with 7 bases identical to TRBD2. This CDR3 contains 15 residues. The junction had 4 bases not matched to a gene; V was cut back by 2 bases and J by 3 bases. Germline V gives CDR1 MNHNS, CDR2 SASEGT. This CDR3 is CASSEQAGNYNEQFF. The CDR3 DNA reads TGTGCCAGCAGTGAACAAGCGGGGAACTACAATGAGCAGTTCTTC.

The V gene is TRBV18, the J gene TRBJ1-5, with D perhaps matching TRBD1 (6 bases). The germline gives CDR1 KGHSH, CDR2 LQKENI. This CDR3 region has 15 residues. With 3 bases removed from V and 5 bases from J, the gap between germline ends came to 14 bases. The CDR3 nucleotides read TGTGCCAGCTCACCTGGGGCAGGGGTTCATCAGCCCCAGCATTTT. Protein sequence: CASSPGAGVHQPQHF.

The chain joins TRBV2 to TRBJ2-7; D is perhaps TRBD1 (6 bases). The CDR3 has 11 amino acids. With 8 bases removed from V and 2 bases from J, the gap between germline ends came to 7 bases. The V gene's germline CDR1 is SNHLY and CDR2 FYNNEI. The CDR3 nucleotides read TGTGCCAGCGGGACACCCTACGAGCAGTACTTC. Encoded protein: CASGTPYEQYF.

V gene TRBV7-6 combines with J gene TRBJ1-1, with 7 positions matching TRBD1. The CDR3 totals 16 residues. The germline CDR1 and CDR2 sequences are SGHVS and FNYEAQ. V dropped 1 base and J dropped 1; count of bases not matched to a gene: 6. The CDR3 loop is CASSLGGRTGNTEAFF. In DNA, the CDR3 is TGTGCCAGCAGCTTAGGTGGAAGGACAGGGAACACTGAAGCTTTCTTT.

The V gene is TRBV11-2, the J gene TRBJ2-1; 14 bases align to TRBD2. The germline V gene encodes CDR1 SGHAT and CDR2 FQNNGV. The CDR3 has 17 amino acids. Trimming took 5 bases from V and 5 from J; bases not matched to a gene: 8. CDR3 loop: CASSIRGLAGANNEQFF. The CDR3 bases are TGTGCCAGCAGCATACGGGGACTAGCGGGGGCCAACAATGAGCAGTTCTTC.

This clone was observed a handful of times. The CDR3 loop reads CASSIGRGYSPLHF. CDR3 nucleotide sequence: TGTGCCAGTAGTATCGGGAGGGGTTATTCACCCCTCCACTTT. J is TRBJ1-6 and V is TRBV19; the D gene is possibly TRBD1 (5 bases). This CDR3 has 14 amino acids. V was clipped by 3 bases and J by 8 bases, with 11 bases between them. CDR1 is LNHDA and CDR2 is SQIVND in the germline V gene (reference sequence).

The V call is TRBV12-5, the J call TRBJ2-5; possibly TRBD1 for D (6 bases). The V end was cut by 4 bases, the J end by 3 bases, with 15 bases between. The length of the CDR3 is 15 residues. Germline CDR1 reads LGHNT; CDR2 reads FRNRAP. CDR3 residues: CASGSGRTAKETQYF. The CDR3, as DNA: TGTGCTAGTGGTTCTGGGCGGACAGCCAAAGAGACCCAGTACTTC.

The rearrangement uses TRBV7-9 and TRBJ1-5; 7 nucleotides match TRBD1. CDR1 SEHNR and CDR2 FQNEAQ come from the germline V gene (reference sequence). Trimming took 1 base from V and 0 from J; bases not matched to a gene: 9. The CDR3 consists of 18 residues. CDR3 in amino acids: CASSLGQGLRYSNQPQHF. In DNA form, the CDR3 reads TGTGCCAGCAGCTTAGGACAGGGTCTTCGGTATAGCAATCAGCCCCAGCATTTT. Filled out from reference TRBV7-9 and TRBJ1-5, the complete variable domain reads DTGVSQNPRHKITKRGQNVTFRCDPISEHNRLYWYRQTLGQGPEFLTYFQNEAQLEKSRLLSDRFSAERPKGSFSTLEIQRTEQGDSAMYLCASSLGQGLRYSNQPQHFGDGTRLSIL.

V usage is TRBV6-5 and J usage is TRBJ1-3; 9 bases are a match to TRBD2. The J call is uncertain, as TRBJ2-2 better fits the DNA end. The CDR3 sequence is 13 residues long. CDR1 is MNHEY, CDR2 SVGAGI, per germline. The CDR3 DNA follows: TGTGCCAGCAGGCGGGGGGGCTTCGGGGAGCTGTTTTTT. Translated, it gives CASRRGGFGELFF.

The genes are TRBV2 and TRBJ2-3; 9 bases fit TRBD2. Trimming cost V 6 bases and J 6 bases; bases outside gene matches: 16. This CDR3 has 17 residues. Germline lookup yields CDR1 SNHLY and CDR2 FYNNEI. The CDR3 sequence is CASSAVPFSGGVDTQYF. For the CDR3, the DNA is TGTGCCAGCAGCGCAGTTCCCTTTAGCGGGGGCGTTGATACGCAGTATTTT. Together with reference TRBV2 and TRBJ2-3, the CDR3 gives the full variable domain: EPEVTQTPSHQVTQMGQEVILRCVPISNHLYFYWYRQILGQKVEFLVSFYNNEISEKSEIFDDQFSVERPDGSNFTLKIRSTKLEDSAMYFCASSAVPFSGGVDTQYFGPGTRLTVL.

This chain joins TRBV4-2 and TRBJ1-2; 8 nucleotides line up with TRBD1. V lost 0 bases and J lost 1; bases outside the gene matches: 13. The V gene's germline CDR1 is LGHNA and CDR2 YNFKEQ. The CDR3 consists of 19 residues. Here the CDR3 reads CASSQDEWGQARVNYGYTF. The CDR3 region has the DNA TGTGCCAGCAGCCAAGATGAATGGGGACAGGCCCGGGTTAACTATGGCTACACCTTC.

The chain uses TRBV20-1 and TRBJ2-1; no clear D gene. The CDR3 consists of 11 residues. The germline CDR1 and CDR2 sequences are DFQATT and SNEGSKA (reference sequence). V was clipped by 6 bases and J by 9 bases, with 12 bases between them. CDR3: CSASPQREQFF. The CDR3 nucleotides read TGCAGTGCCAGCCCCCAGCGTGAGCAGTTCTTC.

V is TRBV5-4 and J is TRBJ1-2; 9 positions agree with TRBD1. Germline CDR1 is SGHNT and CDR2 is YYREEE (reference sequence). The CDR3 has 15 residues. V lost 0 bases and J lost 4; bases outside the gene matches: 4. CDR3 coding DNA: TGTGCCAGCAGCTTGGACAGGGGGCGAGGCTATGGCTACACCTTC. Amino acids: CASSLDRGRGYGYTF.

The V and J genes are TRBV19 and TRBJ2-4, with D tentatively TRBD1 (6 bases). This CDR3 is 17 amino acids long. V was pared by 5 bases and J by 7 bases, with 24 bases between. CDR1 is LNHDA, CDR2 SQIVND, per germline (reference sequence). CDR3 protein: CASSVPLGAGEQNIQYF. CDR3 nucleotide sequence: TGTGCCAGTAGTGTGCCCCTAGGTGCAGGGGAGCAGAACATTCAGTACTTC.

This clone occurred once. This sequence joins TRBV6-6 and TRBJ2-7, with D possibly matching TRBD1 (6 bases). This CDR3 is 15 amino acids long. Trimming cost V 2 bases and J 2 bases, with 13 bases left between them. Germline CDR1 is MNHNY and CDR2 is SVGAGI (reference sequence). The CDR3 spells CASSYPNTGTYEQYF. CDR3 bases: TGTGCCAGCAGTTACCCGAATACAGGGACCTACGAGCAGTACTTC.

This chain uses TRBV6-5 with TRBJ2-3; 12 nucleotides line up with TRBD2. CDR1 MNHEY and CDR2 SVGAGI come from the germline V gene. This CDR3 contains 15 residues. The ends lost 6 bases at V and 3 bases at J; junction bases unmatched: 4. The CDR3 reads CASRKTSGGTDTQYF. CDR3 nucleotide sequence: TGTGCCAGCAGAAAGACTAGCGGGGGAACAGATACGCAGTATTTT.

In its sample, this clone was seen a few times. Other nucleotide sequences from this sample produce the same CDR3. V and J are TRBV30 and TRBJ2-7, with 7 nucleotides matching TRBD1. With V trimmed by 1 base and J by 1 base, 1 base remained unmatched. The CDR3 has 13 amino acids. The V gene's germline CDR1 is GTSNPN and CDR2 SVGIG (reference sequence). Here the CDR3 reads CAWSGTGSYEQYF. In DNA form, the CDR3 reads TGTGCCTGGAGTGGGACAGGTTCCTACGAGCAGTACTTC.

The V gene is TRBV11-2, the J gene TRBJ2-7; a weak D match, TRBD1 (6 bases). V lost 3 bases to trimming and J lost 0 bases, with 6 bases between them. The germline V gene has CDR1 SGHAT and CDR2 FQNNGV. The CDR3 runs 13 residues. CDR3 amino acids: CASSLDSSYEQYF. CDR3 nucleotide sequence: TGTGCCAGCAGCTTGGACAGCTCCTACGAGCAGTACTTC.

The gene calls are TRBV18 and TRBJ2-5; 12 nucleotides line up with TRBD2. Germline V CDR1 and CDR2: KGHSH, LQKENI. This CDR3 spans 18 amino acids. With 3 bases clipped from V and 2 bases from J, the junction kept 10 bases outside the gene matches. The CDR3 loop is CASSPSPTSGGPQETQYF. The DNA of the CDR3 is TGTGCCAGCTCACCTAGTCCGACTAGCGGGGGACCTCAAGAGACCCAGTACTTC.